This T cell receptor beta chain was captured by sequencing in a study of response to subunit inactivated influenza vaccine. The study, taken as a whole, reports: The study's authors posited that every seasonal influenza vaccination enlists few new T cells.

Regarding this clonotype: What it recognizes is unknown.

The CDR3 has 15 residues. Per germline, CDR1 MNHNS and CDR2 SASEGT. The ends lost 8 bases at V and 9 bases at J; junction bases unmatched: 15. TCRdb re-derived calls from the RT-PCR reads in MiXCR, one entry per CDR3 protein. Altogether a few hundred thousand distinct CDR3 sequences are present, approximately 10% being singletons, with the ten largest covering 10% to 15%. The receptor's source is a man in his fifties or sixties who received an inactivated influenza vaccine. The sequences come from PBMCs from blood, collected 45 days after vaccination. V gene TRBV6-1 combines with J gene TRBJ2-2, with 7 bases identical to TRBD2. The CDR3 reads CASGGGLLIARELFF. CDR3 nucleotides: TGTGCCAGCGGGGGGGGACTATTAATCGCGCGGGAGCTGTTTTTT.